These 9 T cell receptor beta chains came from one sample sequenced in a study of OX40 agonist ivuxolimab in advanced cancers. The assay was immunoSEQ multiplex PCR, and TCRdb's table has in-frame clones only and misses some. The sample yields 100,000 to 150,000 clones, around 90% seen once. Sample: CD4+ or CD8+ T cells sorted from blood, taken in a trial of the OX40 agonist ivuxolimab. These TCRs come from an adult with an advanced solid tumor such as melanoma, head and neck, liver or kidney cancer.

The V call is TRBV6-5, the J call TRBJ2-5; 7 nucleotides line up with TRBD1. The J call could be wrong; TRBJ2-7 is a better fit for the DNA end. The V gene's germline CDR1 is MNHEY and CDR2 SVGAGI. CDR3 length equals 15 residues. The CDR3 DNA is TGTGCCAGCAGTTACTCGACAGGGACGGCCTACGAGCAGTACTTC. Protein product: CASSYSTGTAYEQYF.

CDR3 DNA sequence: TGTGCCAGCAGTGCACGGGGGGTAGGTCAGCCCCAGCATTTT. Its protein is CASSARGVGQPQHF. The chain joins TRBV6-1 to TRBJ1-5, with D perhaps matching TRBD1 (5 bases). Trimming removed 4 bases at V and 6 bases at J, with 13 bases between. From germline, CDR1 is MNHNS and CDR2 SASEGT. The CDR3 is made up of 14 amino acids.

The chain is built from TRBV9 and TRBJ2-1, with D tentatively TRBD2 (6 bases). The CDR3 runs 12 residues. Trimming removed 3 bases from V and 7 bases from J, with 8 bases in between. Germline-derived CDR1 and CDR2 are SGDLS and YYNGEE. The DNA for the CDR3 is TGTGCCAGCAGCGGCGGGGTGAATGAGCAGTTCTTC. Translating gives CASSGGVNEQFF.

V and J are TRBV5-1 and TRBJ2-1; 12 bases align to TRBD2. Germline V gene sequence: CDR1 SGHRS, CDR2 YFSETQ. CDR3 size: 14 residues. Trimming at V came to 5 bases and at J to 7 bases, leaving 4 bases not matched to a gene. The CDR3 DNA sequence: TGCGCCAGCAGGCGACTAGCGGGAGTTAATGAGCAGTTCTTC. It is translated as CASRRLAGVNEQFF.

This chain uses TRBV11-2 with TRBJ2-7; D remains ambiguous. Deletions cut 5 bases from V and 0 bases from J, with 11 bases between. Per the germline V gene, CDR1 is SGHAT and CDR2 is FQNNGV. The CDR3 is 14 residues long. Here the CDR3 reads CASSLHGNSYEQYF. In DNA, the CDR3 is TGTGCCAGCAGCCTCCACGGTAACTCCTACGAGCAGTACTTC.

This chain links TRBV5-4 with TRBJ1-1; unclear D gene. The V gene's germline CDR1 is SGHNT and CDR2 YYREEE (reference sequence). The V end was cut by 3 bases, the J end by 8 bases, with 14 bases between. The CDR3 is made up of 13 amino acids. The CDR3 DNA reads as TGTGCCAGCAGCTACCCCGCCATGGAAGAAGCTTTCTTT. It codes for CASSYPAMEEAFF.

This clone appeared a few times. The J gene is TRBJ1-5, the V gene TRBV15; D is undetermined. CDR1 is LNHNV and CDR2 is YYDKDF in the germline V gene (reference sequence). Trimming took 3 bases from V and 9 from J, leaving 15 bases between them. This CDR3 comprises 14 residues. The CDR3 spells CATSSVNAPRPQHF. CDR3 nucleotides: TGTGCCACCAGCAGCGTAAACGCCCCCCGGCCCCAGCATTTT.

The J gene is TRBJ2-3, the V gene TRBV9; D is undetermined. In germline, CDR1 is SGDLS, CDR2 YYNGEE. The CDR3 is 13 amino acids. Deletions cut 0 bases from V and 6 bases from J, with 8 bases between. The CDR3 nucleotides are TGTGCCAGCAGCGTAGCTGCCCCGGATACGCAGTATTTT. Amino acids: CASSVAAPDTQYF.

The rearrangement uses TRBV5-1 and TRBJ1-2; D perhaps matches TRBD1 (5 bases). The CDR3 is 17 residues long. CDR1 is SGHRS, CDR2 YFSETQ, per germline. The V end was cut by 0 bases, the J end by 4 bases, with 19 bases between. CDR3 residues: CASSLAGPGQTFYGYTF. CDR3 DNA: TGCGCCAGCAGCTTGGCTGGACCGGGGCAGACCTTCTATGGCTACACCTTC.